The sequence of this TCR beta chain was determined in a study of beta chain features in type 1 diabetes. Overall study results and limits: The study found moderately but significantly shorter TCRB CDR3s in all four CD4+ subsets of Type 1 diabetes patients.

All of the isolated RNA was reverse transcribed, so expressed TCRB transcripts were sequenced. TCRdb's copy holds only in-frame clones and misses some; the assay was immunoSEQ multiplex PCR. Of over 150,000 clones in the sample, 10% to 13% are singletons; the top ten hold 0.45% to 0.6%. This clone was found a few times. The antigen remains unidentified. The receptor's source is a young man with type 1 diabetes. Sequenced: central memory CD4+ T cells from blood.

Written as DNA, the CDR3 is TGTGCCAGCAGCCCCTTCGGAGAAGAGACCCAGTACTTC. This gives the protein CASSPFGEETQYF. The genes are TRBV11-1 and TRBJ2-5, with D unresolved. Germline V gene data show CDR1 as SGHAT and CDR2 as FQDESV (reference sequence). The CDR3 loop spans 13 amino acids. The germline V and J ends were trimmed by 5 bases and 3 bases, with 10 bases remaining between them. Variable domain in full (rest from reference TRBV11-1 and TRBJ2-5): EAEVAQSPRYKITEKSQAVAFWCDPISGHATLYWYRQILGQGPELLVQFQDESVVDDSQLPKDRFSAERLKGVDSTLKIQPAELGDSAMYLCASSPFGEETQYFGPGTRLLVL.